This T cell receptor beta chain is drawn from a study of type 1 regulatory T cells. About the research overall: T-allo10 is a Tr1-enriched, alloantigen-specific CD4 T cell product made in vitro.

The CDR3 spans 14 residues. The V end was cut by 0 bases, the J end by 8 bases, with 11 bases between. Germline loops: CDR1 ENHRY, CDR2 SYGVKD. This clonotype was seen ten or more times. Via MiXCR, TCRdb re-called the reads, giving one row per CDR3 protein. Of roughly 20,000 distinct CDR3 sequences detected, about 9.4% appear once; the ten largest clones hold around 2.8%. The rearrangement links TRBV10-3 to TRBJ2-1, with D tentatively TRBD2 (5 bases). The clonotype originates from a human donor in good health. Input material: CD4+ T cells, either the whole sample or a sorted fraction (not recorded which). The CDR3 DNA reads as TGTGCCATCAGTGAGTCCCGGGGAAGCGATGAGCAGTTCTTC. This sequence encodes CAISESRGSDEQFF.